The 13 T cell receptor beta chains reported below all come from one sample, sequenced in a study of T cell repertoires in cytomegalovirus infection. TCRdb fed the reads into MiXCR, producing one record per CDR3 protein. The data contain 700,000 to 950,000 distinct CDR3 sequences, approximately 30% of them singletons. These receptors are not linked to any known antigen. Here the sequenced sample was cultured CD8+ T cells from PBMCs, taken from culture after CMV antigen stimulation. These receptors were obtained from a human donor in good health (CMV status not recorded). Some clones in this sample may be carry-over from other donors' samples.

The chain is built from TRBV28 and TRBJ1-5; no definite D call. The CDR3 is 16 amino acids. The germline gives CDR1 MDHEN, CDR2 SYDVKM. V lost 3 bases and J 2 bases, leaving 14 bases between the germline ends. Here the CDR3 reads CASSFPGEMGNQPQHF. CDR3 DNA: TGTGCCAGCAGTTTTCCAGGAGAAATGGGCAATCAGCCCCAGCATTTT.

This clonotype was counted at least ten times. This sequence joins TRBV7-6 and TRBJ2-7; 10 positions match TRBD1. V shed 3 bases and J 7 bases; nucleotides not matched to a gene: 6. Per the germline V gene, CDR1 is SGHVS and CDR2 is FNYEAQ. This CDR3 has 14 amino acids. The chain's CDR3 is CASSFPGQGWEQYF. CDR3 coding DNA: TGTGCCAGCAGCTTTCCGGGACAGGGGTGGGAGCAGTACTTC.

In its sample, this clonotype was seen many times. The chain joins TRBV10-3 to TRBJ2-5; 8 nucleotides align to TRBD1. Trimming removed 6 bases from V and 2 bases from J; junction bases left unmatched: 5. Germline V lookup: CDR1 ENHRY, CDR2 SYGVKD. CDR3 length: 14 amino acids. The CDR3, as DNA: TGTGCCATCAGGAGACAGGGGTGGCAAGAGACCCAGTACTTC. This sequence encodes CAIRRQGWQETQYF.

J is TRBJ2-7 and V is TRBV20-1; perhaps TRBD2 as D (6 bases). Germline V gene lookup returns CDR1 DFQATT and CDR2 SNEGSKA (reference sequence). The CDR3 length is 13 residues. Trimming shortened V by 0 bases and J by 4 bases, and 10 bases separated the two germline ends. This CDR3 is CSARDPGEYEQYF. DNA of the CDR3: TGCAGTGCTAGAGATCCGGGGGAATACGAGCAGTACTTC.

This clonotype was seen more than once but under ten times. The chain links TRBV19 to TRBJ2-2; 11 bases match TRBD2. With 3 bases clipped from V and 5 bases from J, the junction kept 11 bases outside the gene matches. The CDR3 contains 18 residues. Per the germline V gene, CDR1 is LNHDA and CDR2 is SQIVND (reference sequence). Here the CDR3 DNA reads TGTGCCAGTAGTATTAGACTAGCGGGGCCCTACCCGACCGGGGAGCTGTTTTTT. This gives the protein CASSIRLAGPYPTGELFF.

The chain carries TRBV5-6 and TRBJ2-1; a possible D gene is TRBD1 (5 bases). Germline-derived CDR1 and CDR2 are SGHDT and YYEEEE. The V gene lost 2 bases and the J gene lost 10 bases, with 16 bases spanning the gap. This CDR3 comprises 14 residues. CDR3 nucleotide sequence: TGTGCCAGCAGCTTAGGGCCAGGGCCCAGGGAGCAGTTCTTC. Translating it yields CASSLGPGPREQFF.

This rearrangement joins TRBV27 to TRBJ1-5; D gene ambiguous. Trimming took off 4 bases at V and 0 bases at J, with 7 bases between the two ends. This CDR3 is built from 14 residues. The germline V gene encodes CDR1 MNHEY and CDR2 SMNVEV (reference sequence). CDR3 sequence (DNA): TGTGCCAGCAGTTCGTACTATAGCAATCAGCCCCAGCATTTT. It is translated as CASSSYYSNQPQHF.

The V and J genes are TRBV27 and TRBJ2-1, with 8 bases aligning to TRBD1. J was trimmed by 2 bases and V by 6 bases; bases with no gene match: 0. The CDR3 extends over 13 amino acids. Germline-derived CDR1 and CDR2 are MNHEY and SMNVEV (reference sequence). The CDR3 nucleotides are TGTGCCAGCAGGACAGGGGCCTACAATGAGCAGTTCTTC. It translates to CASRTGAYNEQFF.

The chain recombines TRBV5-1 with TRBJ2-1; maybe TRBD2 (6 bases). Germline values: CDR1 SGHRS, CDR2 YFSETQ. This CDR3 is 16 amino acids long. V was shortened by 0 bases and J by 5 bases, with 15 bases between the two germline ends. The CDR3 coding sequence is TGCGCCAGCAGCTTGGCCGAGGGACTCGTAAACAATGAGCAGTTCTTC. Encoded protein: CASSLAEGLVNNEQFF.

The chain employs TRBV7-9 and TRBJ2-7; 9 bases are a match to TRBD1. V shed 5 bases, J shed 5 bases, and the junction held 10 bases outside the gene matches. Germline V gene lookup returns CDR1 SEHNR and CDR2 FQNEAQ (reference sequence). This CDR3 has 15 residues. The CDR3 region is CASSPRDRGKHEQYF. In nucleotides, the CDR3 is TGTGCCAGCAGCCCCCGAGACAGGGGGAAGCACGAGCAGTACTTC.

The rearrangement joins TRBV3-1 to TRBJ1-1, with 9 bases identical to TRBD1. Per the germline V gene, CDR1 is LGHDT and CDR2 is YNNKEL (reference sequence). The length of the CDR3 is 17 residues. The V and J ends lost 0 bases and 1 base, in that order; junction bases with no gene match: 6. CDR3 in DNA: TGTGCCAGCAGCCAAGACGGGACAGGGAGGAGGAACACTGAAGCTTTCTTT. The encoded protein is CASSQDGTGRRNTEAFF. Combining the CDR3 with reference TRBV3-1 and TRBJ1-1 gives the whole variable domain DTAVSQTPKYLVTQMGNDKSIKCEQNLGHDTMYWYKQDSKKFLKIMFSYNNKELIINETVPNRFSPKSPDKAHLNLHINSLELGDSAVYFCASSQDGTGRRNTEAFFGQGTRLTVV.

The V gene is TRBV5-6, the J gene TRBJ2-7; D is ambiguous. The CDR3 is 15 amino acids. V was cut by 4 bases and J by 0 bases, with 14 bases left in between. Germline CDR1 reads SGHDT; CDR2 reads YYEEEE. This chain's CDR3 is CASSPRILLSYEQYF. The CDR3 DNA follows: TGTGCCAGCAGCCCGAGAATACTACTCTCCTACGAGCAGTACTTC.

This clonotype was seen only a few times. CDR3 coding DNA: TGTGCCAGCAGTTTAATCCTCACCGGGGAGCTGTTTTTT. This encodes CASSLILTGELFF. The chain recombines TRBV28 with TRBJ2-2; D is undetermined. Germline V gives CDR1 MDHEN, CDR2 SYDVKM. The ends were cut back, 2 bases at V and 4 bases at J, with 5 bases in the middle. The CDR3 contains 13 residues. Full variable domain (outside the CDR3, taken from reference TRBV28 and TRBJ2-2): DVKVTQSSRYLVKRTGEKVFLECVQDMDHENMFWYRQDPGLGLRLIYFSYDVKMKEKGDIPEGYSVSREKKERFSLILESASTNQTSMYLCASSLILTGELFFGEGSRLTVL.